Detailed here is one TCR beta chain. The data were obtained in a study of graft-versus-host responses after intestinal transplantation. CDR1 and CDR2 from the germline V gene are LNHDA and SQIVND (reference sequence). The CDR3 runs to 16 residues. Trimming cost V 8 bases and J 2 bases; bases outside gene matches: 11. Repertoires were generated with immunoSEQ multiplex PCR, while TCRdb's copy carries only in-frame clones and drops some. The sample includes about 57,000 clones, 80% to 90% seen only once; the top ten take approximately 1.6%. The gene calls are TRBV19 and TRBJ2-2; 7 nucleotides align to TRBD2. This clonotype was sampled from a human patient who received an intestinal transplant, so some T cells may come from the graft donor. Sequencing was performed on PBMCs, taken 26 days after transplant. The CDR3: CASGQGEGKNTGELFF. The CDR3 nucleotides read TGTGCCAGTGGACAAGGGGAGGGGAAAAACACCGGGGAGCTGTTTTTT. The variable domain in full, with the rest retrieved from reference TRBV19 and TRBJ2-2, is DGGITQSPKYLFRKEGQNVTLSCEQNLNHDAMYWYRQDPGQGLRLIYYSQIVNDFQKGDIAEGYSVSREKKESFPLTVTSAQKNPTAFYLCASGQGEGKNTGELFFGEGSRLTVL.